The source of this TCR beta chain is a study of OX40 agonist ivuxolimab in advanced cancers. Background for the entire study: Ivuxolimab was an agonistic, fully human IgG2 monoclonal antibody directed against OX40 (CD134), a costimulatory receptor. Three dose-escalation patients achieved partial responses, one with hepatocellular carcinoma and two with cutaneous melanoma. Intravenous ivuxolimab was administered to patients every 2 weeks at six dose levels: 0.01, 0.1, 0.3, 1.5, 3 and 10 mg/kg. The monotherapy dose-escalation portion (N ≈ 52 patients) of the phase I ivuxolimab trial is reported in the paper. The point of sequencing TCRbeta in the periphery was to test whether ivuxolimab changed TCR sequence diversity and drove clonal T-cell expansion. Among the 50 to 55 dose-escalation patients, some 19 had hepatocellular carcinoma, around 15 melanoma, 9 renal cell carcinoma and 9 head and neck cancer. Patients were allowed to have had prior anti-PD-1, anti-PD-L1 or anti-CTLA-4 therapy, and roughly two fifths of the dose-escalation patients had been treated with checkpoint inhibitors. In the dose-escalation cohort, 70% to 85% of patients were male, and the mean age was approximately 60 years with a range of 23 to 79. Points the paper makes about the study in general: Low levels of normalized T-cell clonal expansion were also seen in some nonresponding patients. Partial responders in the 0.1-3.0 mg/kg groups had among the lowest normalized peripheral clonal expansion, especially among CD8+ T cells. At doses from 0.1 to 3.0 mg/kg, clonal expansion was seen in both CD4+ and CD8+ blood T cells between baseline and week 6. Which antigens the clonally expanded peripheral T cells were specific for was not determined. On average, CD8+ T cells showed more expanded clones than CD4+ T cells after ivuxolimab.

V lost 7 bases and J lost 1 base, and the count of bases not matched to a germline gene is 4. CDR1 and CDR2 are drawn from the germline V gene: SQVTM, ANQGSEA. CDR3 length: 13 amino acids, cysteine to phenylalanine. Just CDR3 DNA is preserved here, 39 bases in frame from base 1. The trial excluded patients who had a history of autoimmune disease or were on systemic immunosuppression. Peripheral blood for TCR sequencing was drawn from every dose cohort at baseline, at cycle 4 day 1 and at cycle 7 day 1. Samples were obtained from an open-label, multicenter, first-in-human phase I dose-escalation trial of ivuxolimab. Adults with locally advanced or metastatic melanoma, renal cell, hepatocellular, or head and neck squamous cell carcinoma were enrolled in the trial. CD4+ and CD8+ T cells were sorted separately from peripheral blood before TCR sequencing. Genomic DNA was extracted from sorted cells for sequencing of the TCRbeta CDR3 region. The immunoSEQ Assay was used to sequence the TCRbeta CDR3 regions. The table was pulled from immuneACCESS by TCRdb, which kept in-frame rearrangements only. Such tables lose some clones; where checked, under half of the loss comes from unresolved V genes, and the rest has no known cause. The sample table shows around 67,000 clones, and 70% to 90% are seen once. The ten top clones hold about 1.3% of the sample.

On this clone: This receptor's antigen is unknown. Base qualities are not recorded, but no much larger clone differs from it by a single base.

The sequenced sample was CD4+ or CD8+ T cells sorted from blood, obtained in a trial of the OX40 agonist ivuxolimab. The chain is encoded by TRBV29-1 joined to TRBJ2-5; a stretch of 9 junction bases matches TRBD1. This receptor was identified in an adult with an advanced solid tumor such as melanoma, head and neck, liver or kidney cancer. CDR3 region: CSAGTGFQETQYF. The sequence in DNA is TGCAGCGCCGGGACAGGGTTCCAAGAGACCCAGTACTTC.